The clone carrying this T cell receptor (beta chain) was observed once. During the collection period, no donor immune events like infections were recorded. These data originate in a study of identifying expanded T cells in peripheral blood. Produced via immunoSEQ multiplex PCR; TCRdb's table is partial and in-frame only. The repertoire includes approximately 83,000 clones, 85% of them detected once, and just under 4.5% sits in the top ten. V was shortened by 8 bases and J by 0 bases, with 16 bases between the two germline ends. Germline values: CDR1 MNHEY, CDR2 SVGAGI. The CDR3 has 15 residues. The chain carries TRBV6-5 and TRBJ1-1; D might be TRBD1 (5 bases). Sequenced material: blood. This TCR came from a person aged 18-69 years in good health. CDR3 residues: CASGGWGIMNTEAFF. As DNA, the CDR3 is TGTGCCAGCGGGGGGTGGGGAATAATGAACACTGAAGCTTTCTTT.